The 4 T cell receptor beta chains below all came from one sample that was sequenced in a study of circulating and synovial CD4+ cells in juvenile arthritis. TCRdb's copy holds only in-frame clones and misses some; the assay was immunoSEQ multiplex PCR. The table shows tens of thousands of clones, with about 95% occurring only once. Sequences were obtained from CD4+ T cells from blood. These receptors all stem from a human donor with juvenile idiopathic arthritis.

This chain connects TRBV6-5 to TRBJ1-1; D is unclear. The CDR3 runs 15 residues. Trimming pared 6 bases from V and 4 bases from J, leaving 18 bases between. Germline CDR1 is MNHEY and CDR2 is SVGAGI. CDR3 region: CASRDGGFLGTEAFF. In nucleotides, the CDR3 is TGTGCCAGCAGGGACGGAGGGTTTCTTGGCACTGAAGCTTTCTTT.

This clone was observed once. The chain employs TRBV5-4 and TRBJ2-1; the D is unclear. The CDR3 is 12 residues long. Germline assignment: CDR1 SGHNT and CDR2 YYREEE (reference sequence). Trimming cost V 2 bases and J 6 bases, with 6 bases left between them. CDR3 in amino acids: CASSFQRNEQFF. The CDR3 DNA sequence: TGTGCCAGCAGCTTCCAGCGCAATGAGCAGTTCTTC.

CDR3 loop: CASTQGQRAFF. As DNA, the CDR3 is TGTGCCAGCACCCAGGGGCAGCGGGCTTTCTTT. The chain is built from TRBV6-5 and TRBJ1-1, with a possible D match to TRBD1 (6 bases). CDR1 and CDR2 (germline): MNHEY, SVGAGI. CDR3 length: 11 residues. Deletions cut 7 bases from V and 11 bases from J, with 14 bases between.

The V gene is TRBV6-5, the J gene TRBJ1-2, with TRBD1 matching over 7 bases. There are 15 residues in the CDR3. The germline CDR1 and CDR2 sequences are MNHEY and SVGAGI. V lost 4 bases, J lost 2 bases, and 7 bases stayed unmatched. CDR3 nucleotide sequence: TGTGCCAGCAGTTCCGCGACAGGGTTGAACTATGGCTACACCTTC. Protein product: CASSSATGLNYGYTF.